The 10 T cell receptor beta chains below come from one sample, sequenced in a study of T cell repertoires in cytomegalovirus infection (dated by TCRdb to about 2019). These receptors lack a known antigen. Reads for this sample came from an Illumina HiSeq 1500. TCRdb ran its own pipeline on the public reads, namely fastp trimming at Q25 and MiXCR clone calling, and kept in-frame beta chains. Rows with a matching CDR3 protein are joined into one entry that keeps the most common DNA and genes. The sample table records about 500,000 distinct CDR3 sequences; 25% to 35% of these occur just once. Roughly a sixth of the sample is taken by the ten largest. Interpreted using the paper, the treatment or condition label stands for: in vitro stimulation with specific CMV peptide epitopes to enrich CMV-specific T cells. The sequencing used cultured PBMCs, collected from culture after CMV antigen stimulation. The receptors come from a human donor in good health (CMV status not recorded). Some clones in this sample may be carry-over from other donors' samples.

V is TRBV28 and J is TRBJ2-7, with 7 bases lining up with TRBD1. CDR1 and CDR2 (germline): MDHEN, SYDVKM. V shed 4 bases, J shed 3 bases, and the junction held 9 bases outside the gene matches. CDR3 length: 15 residues. Here the CDR3 reads CASSSPGTVYYEQYF. The CDR3, as DNA: TGTGCCAGCAGTTCCCCCGGGACAGTTTACTACGAGCAGTACTTC.

The rearrangement uses TRBV11-2 and TRBJ2-1; D possibly matches TRBD1 or TRBD2 (6 bases each). This CDR3 contains 14 residues. Trimming took 1 base from V and 6 from J, leaving 10 bases between them. Germline CDR1 reads SGHAT; CDR2 reads FQNNGV. In DNA, the CDR3 is TGTGCCAGCAGCTTAGTTTGGGGGGCCAATGAGCAGTTCTTC. Its translation is CASSLVWGANEQFF.

The gene calls are TRBV19 and TRBJ2-7; 12 bases agree with TRBD2. Germline V gene sequence: CDR1 LNHDA, CDR2 SQIVND (reference sequence). This CDR3 contains 14 residues. J lost 5 bases, V lost 6 bases, and 5 bases had no gene match. CDR3 DNA: TGTGCCAGTAGACTAGCGGGAGGTAACCACGAGCAGTACTTC. Translating gives CASRLAGGNHEQYF.

This rearrangement joins TRBV7-9 to TRBJ2-2; D is ambiguous. This CDR3 contains 13 residues. CDR1 is SEHNR and CDR2 is FQNEAQ in the germline V gene (reference sequence). Trimming removed 5 bases at V and 7 bases at J, with 11 bases between. CDR3 protein: CASSPVWVGELFF. The CDR3 DNA reads TGTGCCAGCAGCCCCGTCTGGGTCGGGGAGCTGTTTTTT.

The J gene is TRBJ2-5, the V gene TRBV6-5; 7 nucleotides match TRBD2. The V gene's germline CDR1 is MNHEY and CDR2 SVGAGI. The CDR3 contains 16 residues. The J segment lost 0 bases and the V segment lost 0 bases, leaving 4 bases of the junction unmatched. The CDR3 bases are TGTGCCAGCAGTTACTCGAGGGGACTAAACCAAGAGACCCAGTACTTC. This gives the protein CASSYSRGLNQETQYF.

The sample holds a few counts of this clonotype. The chain has TRBV29-1 and TRBJ2-2; 8 bases match TRBD2. The length of the CDR3 is 14 residues. The junction had 8 bases not matched to a gene; V was cut back by 4 bases and J by 7 bases. Germline lookup yields CDR1 SQVTM and CDR2 ANQGSEA. This CDR3 reads CSVVRSGSGGELFF. CDR3 nucleotides: TGCAGCGTTGTACGGAGCGGGAGCGGCGGGGAGCTGTTTTTT.

The chain couples TRBV6-2 or TRBV6-3 to TRBJ2-1; 7 positions match TRBD2. This CDR3 contains 16 residues. Trimming cost V 7 bases and J 6 bases; bases outside gene matches: 15. CDR1 and CDR2 from the germline V gene are MNHEY and SVGEGT. CDR3 loop: CASKGGSAVSPNEQFF. The CDR3 DNA reads TGTGCCAGCAAAGGCGGGAGCGCCGTTTCACCCAATGAGCAGTTCTTC.

The chain carries TRBV12-3 or TRBV12-4 and TRBJ2-3; 9 nucleotides align to TRBD2. V lost 8 bases to trimming and J lost 3 bases; unmatched junction nucleotides: 3. This CDR3 is 13 amino acids long. CDR3 region: CASCLAGTDTQYF. CDR3 coding DNA: TGTGCCAGCTGCCTAGCGGGAACAGATACGCAGTATTTT.

This clonotype occurred once. J is TRBJ2-1 and V is TRBV24-1, with D possibly TRBD1 on 5 matching bases. This CDR3 comprises 15 residues. V shed 4 bases and J shed 6 bases, with 15 bases lying between them. CDR1 and CDR2 from the germline V gene are KGHDR and SFDVKD. CDR3 loop: CATSDLYGRGNEQFF. The CDR3 DNA reads as TGTGCCACCAGTGACCTTTACGGAAGGGGCAATGAGCAGTTCTTC.

The chain carries TRBV12-3 or TRBV12-4 and TRBJ1-4; D perhaps matches TRBD1 (6 bases). The CDR3 contains 12 residues. Trimming removed 5 bases at V and 11 bases at J, with 12 bases between. CDR3 in amino acids: CASSNTGRKLFF. The CDR3 DNA sequence: TGTGCCAGCAGTAATACAGGGAGGAAACTGTTTTTT.